Each of the 10 T cell receptor beta chains below was sequenced from the same sample in a study of T cell responses to AZD1222 COVID-19 vaccine (dated by TCRdb to the early 2020s). The library was produced with the immunoSEQ multiplex PCR assay. This immuneACCESS table, as held by TCRdb, lists in-frame sequences with V and J called but not all clones. Of the missing ones, under half trace to an unresolved V gene in checked studies; the others have no known cause. For this sample there are some 140,000 clones; about 86% appear just once. In total, the top ten clones hold 5% to 6% of the sample. The sample's time point label is to be understood as: baseline before first vaccination. In light of the paper, this sample's treatment or condition label describes: meningococcal conjugate vaccine given as trial control. Sequencing used peripheral blood, obtained on day 0 of MenACWY control vaccination. These receptors were obtained from an adult in good health.

The V gene is TRBV3-1 (or the pseudogene TRBV3-2), the J gene TRBJ1-1; 10 bases agree with TRBD1. The germline CDR1 and CDR2 sequences are LGHDT and YNNKEL (reference sequence). V shed 6 bases and J 1 base; nucleotides not matched to a gene: 8. This CDR3 is built from 16 residues. The CDR3, as DNA: TGTGCCAGCAGAACGACAGGGGGCAGGGGGAACACTGAAGCTTTCTTT. This gives the protein CASRTTGGRGNTEAFF.

The J gene is TRBJ2-5, the V gene TRBV30, with D unclear. Germline V CDR1 and CDR2: GTSNPN, SVGIG (reference sequence). The CDR3 contains 11 residues. V lost 4 bases and J lost 5, with 8 bases in between. The CDR3 sequence: CAWMALETQYF. The CDR3 DNA sequence: TGTGCCTGGATGGCCCTGGAGACCCAGTACTTC.

The CDR3 DNA reads as TGTGCCAGCAGCCAAGAGGGGGTCGGTGGAAACACCATATATTTT. Its protein product is CASSQEGVGGNTIYF. The chain has TRBV4-2 and TRBJ1-3; D possibly corresponds to TRBD1 (5 bases). Germline V lookup: CDR1 LGHNA, CDR2 YNFKEQ. The CDR3 contains 15 residues. Trimming took 0 bases from V and 3 from J, leaving 9 bases between them.

Only one count was recorded for this clone. An end of the junction differs from the germline gene, which may be a read error. This chain joins TRBV11-2 and TRBJ2-2; 9 nucleotides line up with TRBD1. Germline CDR1 and CDR2: SGHAT and FQNNGV. The CDR3 extends over 18 amino acids. CDR3 loop: CAEGQGFHKFRNSGELFF. The CDR3 coding sequence is TGTGCGGAGGGACAGGGTTTTCATAAGTTTCGTAACAGCGGGGAGCTGTTTTTT. Combining the CDR3 with reference TRBV11-2 and TRBJ2-2 gives the whole variable domain EAGVAQSPRYKIIEKRQSVAFWCNPISGHATLYWYQQILGQGPKLLIQFQNNGVVDDSQLPKDRFSAERLKGVDSTLKIQPAKLEDSAVYLCAEGQGFHKFRNSGELFFGEGSRLTVL.

The chain joins TRBV2 to TRBJ2-2; TRBD1 agrees at 11 bases. The ends lost 5 bases at V and 6 bases at J; junction bases unmatched: 5. The germline gives CDR1 SNHLY, CDR2 FYNNEI. The CDR3 consists of 15 residues. The CDR3 DNA reads TGTGCCAGCAGTAGGGACAGGGGGTTCCCCGGGGAGCTGTTTTTT. This sequence encodes CASSRDRGFPGELFF.

This chain joins TRBV19 and TRBJ1-2, with 7 bases fitting TRBD1. V trimming: 8 bases; J trimming: 0 bases; junction bases outside the gene matches: 6. CDR1 and CDR2 (germline): LNHDA, SQIVND (reference sequence). This CDR3 has 14 amino acids. The CDR3 region is CASQLQGANYGYTF. In DNA, the CDR3 is TGTGCCAGTCAGCTCCAGGGGGCTAACTATGGCTACACCTTC.

This rearrangement joins TRBV2 to TRBJ1-6; 7 nucleotides align to TRBD1. The CDR3 runs 15 residues. Germline CDR1 reads SNHLY; CDR2 reads FYNNEI. V was clipped by 9 bases and J by 4 bases; unmatched bases: 9. The CDR3 coding sequence is TGTGCCAGTTTGATTGGGACAGAATATAATTCACCCCTCCACTTT. Translating it yields CASLIGTEYNSPLHF.

The count of this clone is one. CDR3 region: CASSHGLAYNEQFF. The CDR3 nucleotides read TGTGCCAGCAGCCATGGGCTAGCGTACAATGAGCAGTTCTTC. The chain carries TRBV3-1 (or the pseudogene TRBV3-2) and TRBJ2-1, with D maybe TRBD2 (6 bases). Trimming took off 3 bases at V and 4 bases at J, with 10 bases between the two ends. There are 14 residues in the CDR3. Germline lookup yields CDR1 LGHDT and CDR2 YNNKEL (reference sequence).

The gene calls are TRBV7-9 and TRBJ1-1, with a tentative D call TRBD1 (5 bases). The germline V gene encodes CDR1 SEHNR and CDR2 FQNEAQ (reference sequence). Trimming pared 4 bases from V and 3 bases from J, leaving 12 bases between. The CDR3 has 14 amino acids. In DNA, the CDR3 is TGTGCCAGCAGCTCCTGGGACGGAGACACTGAAGCTTTCTTT. Its protein product is CASSSWDGDTEAFF.

The chain uses TRBV15 and TRBJ2-1; D not resolved. Germline V lookup: CDR1 LNHNV, CDR2 YYDKDF (reference sequence). The CDR3 has 14 residues. V was shortened by 0 bases and J by 3 bases, with 6 bases between the two germline ends. The CDR3 coding sequence is TGTGCCACCAGCAGAGAAGTGGACTACAATGAGCAGTTCTTC. Translating gives CATSREVDYNEQFF.